This T cell receptor beta chain was recovered during a study of blood T cell repertoires in COVID-19 (TCRdb year 2020). Background on the whole study: Samples from collaborators originated in the United States, Italy and Spain and spanned both the acute and convalescent phases of COVID-19. The prospective study material was composed of cDNA or gDNA derived from T cells, B-cell-depleted T cells, or PBMCs. Subjects who had been exposed to COVID-19, were actively infected with it, or had recovered from it provided the deeply sampled blood TCRbeta repertoires that made up the dataset. The repertoires were released in a freely available public database intended as a resource for research on the immune response to SARS-CoV-2. The samples were drawn from the first 160 participants of the ongoing ImmuneRACE study and from roughly 1,300 subjects provided by 6 global collaborators. The sample metadata nearly always contained a de-identified subject ID, COVID-19 status, age in years and sex. Where available, HLA class I and class II types were obtained from metadata supplied by the sample provider rather than from assay-based typing.

TCRbeta CDR3 regions were amplified from genomic DNA by means of the immunoSEQ Assay, a bias-controlled multiplex PCR. The source study handled its data this way. The number of nucleated cells in each sample was estimated by amplification of reference gene primers within the assay. Sequence reads were collapsed and filtered to measure the absolute abundance of every unique TCRbeta CDR3 rearrangement. Productive Simpson clonality was computed per sample as the square root of Simpson's diversity index over productive rearrangements. Entries here come from immuneACCESS through TCRdb and include only in-frame sequences with V and J called. Some clones fail to appear in such tables; in the studies checked, an unresolved V gene covers under half of the shortfall, and the cause of the remainder is unknown. That table furnishes V, J and clone size, whereas the DNA furnished D and trimming. The sample contains under 200,000 clones, around 84% of them found a single time. The ten largest account for roughly 7% of the sample.

General study outcomes and caveats: How much clinical and demographic metadata was included differed by source and by participant, and the metadata was provided uncurated.

The collaborating institutions used their own protocols to collect whole blood in K2EDTA tubes. For TCRbeta analysis, collaborator samples were shipped as frozen whole blood, as isolated PBMCs, or as DNA extracted from either sample type. Including cysteine and phenylalanine, the CDR3 has 16 amino acids. CDR3 DNA is the only sequence kept; it has 48 bases, read in frame from the first base. As concerns this clone: No antigen is known for it. No much larger clonotype is one base removed from it; base qualities were not supplied.

Sequenced sample: peripheral blood. The sequence joins TRBV21-1 to TRBJ2-3; the table's D call, TRBD1, has no DNA check behind it. TRBV21-1 constitutes a pseudogene. This clonotype was obtained from a man aged 50-60 years with active or convalescent COVID-19. The nucleotide sequence is TGTGCCAGCAGCAACAAGGGGGCGGTGGGCACAGATACGCAGTATTTT. This gives the protein CASSNKGAVGTDTQYF.